The 30 T cell receptor beta chains presented below share a single source sample, sequenced in a study of response to subunit inactivated influenza vaccine. A single record per CDR3 protein comes from TCRdb applying MiXCR to the RT-PCR reads. Of just under 250,000 distinct CDR3 sequences in the sample, 12% are singletons; the top ten hold approximately 8.3%. The specimen was non-naive T cells sorted from PBMCs, collected 14 days before vaccination. The receptor source for this set is a man between 45 and 60 years old who received an inactivated influenza vaccine.

This clonotype was recorded at least ten times. The chain couples TRBV12-3 or TRBV12-4 to TRBJ2-2, with 10 positions matching TRBD1. This CDR3 contains 15 residues. The V and J ends lost 6 bases and 6 bases, in that order; junction bases with no gene match: 7. This CDR3 is CASRSGTGVAGELFF. The CDR3 DNA reads as TGTGCCAGCAGATCGGGGACAGGGGTTGCCGGGGAGCTGTTTTTT.

V and J are TRBV6-1 and TRBJ2-3, with 11 bases that match TRBD2. This CDR3 is 16 amino acids long. CDR1 and CDR2 (germline): MNHNS, SASEGT. V dropped 7 bases and J dropped 7; count of bases not matched to a gene: 13. CDR3 protein: CASTLLAGEPLYTQYF. In nucleotides, the CDR3 is TGTGCCAGCACCCTACTAGCGGGAGAGCCTTTGTATACGCAGTATTTT.

The rearrangement joins TRBV7-2 to TRBJ2-3, with D perhaps matching TRBD2 (5 bases). Germline V gives CDR1 SGHTA, CDR2 FQGNSA. CDR3 length equals 15 residues. V lost 1 base, J lost 0 bases, and 8 bases lay in between. CDR3 sequence: CASSLVALSTDTQYF. CDR3 sequence (DNA): TGTGCCAGCAGCTTAGTAGCGCTAAGCACAGATACGCAGTATTTT.

A few counts support this clonotype. A junction boundary mismatches the germline segment, possibly from a read error. The CDR3 nucleotides are TGTGCCAGCAATGAAGGGGGCAATGGTTACGAGCAGTACTTC. This sequence encodes CASNEGGNGYEQYF. V usage is TRBV6-1 and J usage is TRBJ2-7; 7 nucleotides line up with TRBD1. Germline CDR1 MNHNS, CDR2 SASEGT. The CDR3 consists of 14 residues.

This rearrangement joins TRBV11-2 to TRBJ2-1; 12 bases are a match to TRBD2. V lost 3 bases, J lost 7 bases, and 16 bases stayed unmatched. The germline gives CDR1 SGHAT, CDR2 FQNNGV. This CDR3 is 19 amino acids long. CDR3: CASSFGTSGLSSHKNEQFF. As DNA, the CDR3 is TGTGCCAGCAGCTTCGGGACTAGCGGGCTATCCTCGCACAAGAATGAGCAGTTCTTC. Variable domain in full (rest from reference TRBV11-2 and TRBJ2-1): EAGVAQSPRYKIIEKRQSVAFWCNPISGHATLYWYQQILGQGPKLLIQFQNNGVVDDSQLPKDRFSAERLKGVDSTLKIQPAKLEDSAVYLCASSFGTSGLSSHKNEQFFGPGTRLTVL.

This clonotype was observed a few times. The DNA of the CDR3 is TGTGCCAGCAGCTTATCTGGGACTAGCGTCAATGAGCAGTTCTTC. As protein: CASSLSGTSVNEQFF. The rearrangement links TRBV7-6 to TRBJ2-1; 10 bases agree with TRBD2. V dropped 2 bases and J dropped 6; count of bases not matched to a gene: 4. The CDR3 sequence is 15 residues long. Per the germline V gene, CDR1 is SGHVS and CDR2 is FNYEAQ.

The rearrangement joins TRBV5-5 to TRBJ2-1; D possibly matches TRBD1 or TRBD2 (5 bases each). V was pared by 2 bases and J by 6 bases, with 12 bases between. This CDR3 is 14 amino acids long. Germline V lookup: CDR1 SGHKS, CDR2 YYEKEE (reference sequence). CDR3 residues: CASSFPGTTNEQFF. CDR3 sequence (DNA): TGTGCCAGCAGCTTTCCGGGGACGACCAATGAGCAGTTCTTC.

The CDR3 DNA reads TGTGCCAGTAGCCTTGGAGCGGGAGAATTCACAGATACGCAGTATTTT. The encoded protein is CASSLGAGEFTDTQYF. The V and J genes are TRBV19 and TRBJ2-3; the match to TRBD2 covers 8 bases. CDR1 and CDR2 from the germline V gene are LNHDA and SQIVND (reference sequence). The trim removed 6 bases at V and 2 bases at J, leaving 10 bases unmatched. The CDR3 totals 16 residues.

The chain employs TRBV27 and TRBJ2-7; 7 bases fit TRBD2. The germline V gene has CDR1 MNHEY and CDR2 SMNVEV (reference sequence). The CDR3 runs to 13 residues. V lost 3 bases and J lost 7; bases outside the gene matches: 6. The CDR3 nucleotides read TGTGCCAGCAGTTTCCGGGGGGTCTGGGAGCAGTACTTC. As protein: CASSFRGVWEQYF.

V usage is TRBV6-1 and J usage is TRBJ1-2; 9 bases agree with TRBD1. There are 18 residues in the CDR3. Germline V gene lookup returns CDR1 MNHNS and CDR2 SASEGT. The ends lost 6 bases at V and 6 bases at J; junction bases unmatched: 20. The CDR3 DNA reads as TGTGCCAGCAGCCCCCCGGCCGGGGGCTTACAGGGGGCTGATGGCTACACCTTC. Protein sequence: CASSPPAGGLQGADGYTF.

This clonotype was counted ten times or more. This chain connects TRBV6-1 to TRBJ2-7; tentative D call: TRBD2 (6 bases). V lost 7 bases and J 3 bases, leaving 13 bases between the germline ends. Germline loops: CDR1 MNHNS, CDR2 SASEGT. The CDR3 totals 13 residues. Written as DNA, the CDR3 is TGTGCCAGCAAGGCGGGGAGTGGCTACGAGCAGTACTTC. This sequence encodes CASKAGSGYEQYF.

This clonotype was seen a handful of times. This chain links TRBV5-1 with TRBJ2-2; TRBD1 agrees at 9 bases. The CDR3 is 14 residues long. Losses at the gene ends were 4 bases for V and 6 bases for J; bases not matched to a gene: 4. Germline V CDR1 and CDR2: SGHRS, YFSETQ. The CDR3 here is CASSHRDRAGELFF. For the CDR3, the DNA is TGCGCCAGCAGCCACCGGGACAGGGCCGGGGAGCTGTTTTTT.

The rearrangement uses TRBV2 and TRBJ2-5; tentative D call: TRBD1 (6 bases). The CDR3 extends over 12 amino acids. The V gene's germline CDR1 is SNHLY and CDR2 FYNNEI. V lost 6 bases and J 7 bases, leaving 12 bases between the germline ends. The CDR3 spells CASSAVQGTQYF. The DNA of the CDR3 is TGTGCCAGCAGCGCAGTACAGGGGACCCAGTACTTC.

This sequence joins TRBV20-1 and TRBJ2-1, with 9 bases aligning to TRBD1. V lost 5 bases and J lost 6; bases outside the gene matches: 14. This CDR3 is 16 amino acids long. Per germline, CDR1 DFQATT and CDR2 SNEGSKA (reference sequence). The CDR3 spells CSARYSGTGMINEQFF. The CDR3, as DNA: TGCAGTGCTCGGTATTCCGGGACAGGGATGATCAATGAGCAGTTCTTC.

This clonotype was counted at least ten times. The J gene is TRBJ2-1, the V gene TRBV29-1, with 10 bases aligning to TRBD2. From germline, CDR1 is SQVTM and CDR2 ANQGSEA. There are 13 residues in the CDR3. J lost 7 bases, V lost 7 bases, and 7 bases had no gene match. The CDR3 DNA reads TGCAGCGGGGGACTAGCGAGATGGAATGAGCAGTTCTTC. The encoded protein is CSGGLARWNEQFF.

This clonotype has just a few counts. The rearrangement joins TRBV6-2 or TRBV6-3 to TRBJ2-7; maybe TRBD2 (5 bases). Germline CDR1 reads MNHEY; CDR2 reads SVGEGT. The CDR3 sequence is 16 residues long. V dropped 0 bases and J dropped 2 bases, with 14 bases sitting between them. The CDR3 sequence is CASSYSSTGLTYEQYF. The CDR3 DNA follows: TGTGCCAGCAGTTACTCGAGTACCGGACTTACCTACGAGCAGTACTTC.

The chain carries TRBV5-1 and TRBJ1-1; TRBD1 matches 11 bases. Trimming removed 6 bases from V and 4 bases from J; junction bases left unmatched: 5. From germline, CDR1 is SGHRS and CDR2 YFSETQ. The CDR3 sequence is 14 residues long. The CDR3 nucleotides read TGCGCCAGCAACGCCGGGACAGGGGGCACTGAAGCTTTCTTT. The encoded protein is CASNAGTGGTEAFF.

As DNA, the CDR3 is TGTGCCACCAGCCTGGGGGGCGTCTACGAGCAGTACTTC. Translation gives CATSLGGVYEQYF. The J gene is TRBJ2-7, the V gene TRBV15, with D perhaps given as TRBD1 or TRBD2 (6 bases each). Germline V lookup: CDR1 LNHNV, CDR2 YYDKDF (reference sequence). Between the trimmed V and J ends, which lost 5 bases and 3 bases, there was a span of 11 bases. The CDR3 extends over 13 amino acids. The whole variable domain, filled in from reference TRBV15 and TRBJ2-7, reads DAMVIQNPRYQVTQFGKPVTLSCSQTLNHNVMYWYQQKSSQAPKLLFHYYDKDFNNEADTPDNFQSRRPNTSFCFLDIRSPGLGDTAMYLCATSLGGVYEQYFGPGTRLTVT.

The CDR3 protein is CSARGTDHQPQHF. CDR3 coding DNA: TGCAGTGCTAGAGGGACAGATCATCAGCCCCAGCATTTT. The V gene is TRBV20-1, the J gene TRBJ1-5; D may be TRBD1 (6 bases). Germline-derived CDR1 and CDR2 are DFQATT and SNEGSKA (reference sequence). This CDR3 has 13 residues. V shed 1 base and J shed 5 bases, with 9 bases lying between them.

This clonotype was counted at least ten times. The rearrangement links TRBV6-5 to TRBJ1-4; TRBD1 aligns across 11 bases. The V gene's germline CDR1 is MNHEY and CDR2 SVGAGI. The CDR3 totals 16 residues. The V segment lost 2 bases and the J segment 6 bases; nucleotides outside the gene matches: 5. CDR3 in DNA: TGTGCCAGCAGTTACGGCGGACAGGGGGCCTATGAAAAACTGTTTTTT. Its protein product is CASSYGGQGAYEKLFF.

This clonotype was found a few times. V gene TRBV7-2 combines with J gene TRBJ2-1, with TRBD2 identical over 11 bases. V was clipped by 0 bases and J by 15 bases; unmatched bases: 10. This CDR3 is 15 amino acids long. CDR1 is SGHTA and CDR2 is FQGNSA in the germline V gene. DNA for the CDR3: TGTGCCAGCAGCTTAGCGCCGGAACTAGCGGGAGTATGGTTCTTC. This codes for CASSLAPELAGVWFF.

This rearrangement joins TRBV24-1 to TRBJ2-3, with D perhaps TRBD2 (5 bases). The CDR3 is 16 amino acids. Germline V gives CDR1 KGHDR, CDR2 SFDVKD. V was pared by 2 bases and J by 5 bases, with 16 bases between. The CDR3 reads CATSDSVSEVGDTQYF. Written as DNA, the CDR3 is TGTGCCACCAGTGATTCTGTTTCGGAGGTTGGAGATACGCAGTATTTT.

This clonotype was counted only a few times. The gene calls are TRBV5-1 and TRBJ2-3; TRBD2 is a possible D gene (6 bases). V was shortened by 0 bases and J by 8 bases, with 10 bases between the two germline ends. Germline loops: CDR1 SGHRS, CDR2 YFSETQ. This CDR3 comprises 13 residues. The CDR3 loop is CASSLAVEGTQYF. In nucleotides, the CDR3 is TGCGCCAGCAGCTTGGCCGTGGAGGGTACGCAGTATTTT. The complete variable domain, with remaining parts taken from reference TRBV5-1 and TRBJ2-3, reads KAGVTQTPRYLIKTRGQQVTLSCSPISGHRSVSWYQQTPGQGLQFLFEYFSETQRNKGNFPGRFSGRQFSNSRSEMNVSTLELGDSALYLCASSLAVEGTQYFGPGTRLTVL.

This chain uses TRBV9 with TRBJ2-7, with 8 bases aligning to TRBD1. The CDR3 is made up of 15 amino acids. Trimming took 4 bases from V and 2 from J; bases not matched to a gene: 8. CDR1 SGDLS and CDR2 YYNGEE come from the germline V gene. Here the CDR3 DNA reads TGTGCCAGCAGCCCAAGTCGGGACAGGCCCTACGAGCAGTACTTC. It codes for CASSPSRDRPYEQYF.

Only a few counts were recorded for this clonotype. CDR3 sequence: CASSERPGQGVTQYF. In DNA form, the CDR3 reads TGTGCCAGCAGCGAGCGACCGGGACAGGGAGTTACGCAGTATTTT. V and J are TRBV9 and TRBJ2-3; 9 bases agree with TRBD1. Unmatched junction bases numbered 10, after V lost 3 bases and J lost 8 bases. The CDR3 length is 15 residues. Germline loops: CDR1 SGDLS, CDR2 YYNGEE.

This clonotype showed up just a few times. This chain links TRBV5-1 with TRBJ2-5, with 9 bases lining up with TRBD2. J lost 4 bases, V lost 4 bases, and 5 bases had no gene match. Germline CDR1 and CDR2: SGHRS and YFSETQ. The CDR3 consists of 14 residues. The CDR3 nucleotides are TGCGCCAGCAGCCCCGGGACTAGCTTAGAGACCCAGTACTTC. It encodes CASSPGTSLETQYF.

The chain employs TRBV7-2 and TRBJ2-7, with D unclear. Germline CDR1 reads SGHTA; CDR2 reads FQGNSA. CDR3 size: 14 residues. Trimming removed 1 base at V and 0 bases at J, with 7 bases between. CDR3 DNA sequence: TGTGCCAGCAGCTTAGACACGAACTCCTACGAGCAGTACTTC. Translating it yields CASSLDTNSYEQYF. Complete variable domain (other parts from reference TRBV7-2 and TRBJ2-7): GAGVSQSPSNKVTEKGKDVELRCDPISGHTALYWYRQSLGQGLEFLIYFQGNSAPDKSGLPSDRFSAERTGGSVSTLTIQRTQQEDSAVYLCASSLDTNSYEQYFGPGTRLTVT.

The chain employs TRBV7-9 and TRBJ1-1; TRBD1 matches 8 bases. Germline V lookup: CDR1 SEHNR, CDR2 FQNEAQ (reference sequence). The junction had 9 bases not matched to a gene; V was cut back by 5 bases and J by 10 bases. CDR3 size: 13 residues. The CDR3 loop is CASSRDRPEIAFF. CDR3 sequence (DNA): TGTGCCAGCAGCAGGGACAGGCCTGAGATAGCTTTCTTT.

Here the CDR3 DNA reads TGTGCCAGCAGTCAGCCGGGACTAGCGGGACCAGATACGCAGTATTTT. This encodes CASSQPGLAGPDTQYF. The V call is TRBV2, the J call TRBJ2-3, with 13 bases matching TRBD2. Germline assignment: CDR1 SNHLY and CDR2 FYNNEI. The CDR3 runs to 16 residues. With 5 bases clipped from V and 4 bases from J, the junction kept 6 bases outside the gene matches.

The V call is TRBV11-2, the J call TRBJ2-7; 9 nucleotides agree with TRBD1. The J segment lost 4 bases and the V segment lost 1 base, leaving 14 bases of the junction unmatched. Germline loops: CDR1 SGHAT, CDR2 FQNNGV. This CDR3 spans 18 amino acids. The CDR3 region is CASSLVGTGSTFDYEQYF. DNA of the CDR3: TGTGCCAGCAGCTTAGTTGGGACAGGGTCCACTTTTGATTACGAGCAGTACTTC.